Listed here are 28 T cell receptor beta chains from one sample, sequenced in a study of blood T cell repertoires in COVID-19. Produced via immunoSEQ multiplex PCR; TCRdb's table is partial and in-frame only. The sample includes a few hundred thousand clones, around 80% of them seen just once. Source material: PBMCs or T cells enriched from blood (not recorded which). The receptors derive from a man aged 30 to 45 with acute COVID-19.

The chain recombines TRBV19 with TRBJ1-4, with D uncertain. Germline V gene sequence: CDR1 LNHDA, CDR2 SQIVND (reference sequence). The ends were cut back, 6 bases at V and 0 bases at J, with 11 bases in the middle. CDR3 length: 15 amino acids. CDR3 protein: CASSATNPTNEKLFF. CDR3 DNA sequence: TGTGCCAGTAGCGCGACAAACCCAACTAATGAAAAACTGTTTTTT.

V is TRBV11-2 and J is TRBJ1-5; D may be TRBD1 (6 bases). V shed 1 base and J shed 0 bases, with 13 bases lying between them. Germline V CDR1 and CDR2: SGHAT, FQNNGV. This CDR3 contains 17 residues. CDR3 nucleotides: TGTGCCAGCAGCTTAGGGGCAGGGGTCTCTAGCAATCAGCCCCAGCATTTT. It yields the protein CASSLGAGVSSNQPQHF.

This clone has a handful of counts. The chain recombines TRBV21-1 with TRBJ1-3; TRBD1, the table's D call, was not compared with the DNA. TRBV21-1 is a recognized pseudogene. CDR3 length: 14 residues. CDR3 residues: CASRRQSSGNTIYF. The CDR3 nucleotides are TGTGCCAGCAGAAGACAGAGCTCTGGAAACACCATATATTTT.

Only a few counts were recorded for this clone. The CDR3 coding sequence is TGTGCCAGCAGCCACGACAGGGCCGATAATCAGCCCCAGCATTTT. Translation: CASSHDRADNQPQHF. The chain joins TRBV3-1 (or the pseudogene TRBV3-2) to TRBJ1-5; 7 bases line up with TRBD1. Per the germline V gene, CDR1 is LGHDT and CDR2 is YNNKEL (reference sequence). The V segment lost 3 bases and the J segment 4 bases; nucleotides outside the gene matches: 6. This CDR3 is 15 amino acids long.

The CDR3 region is CASRLQTNTEAFF. In DNA, the CDR3 is TGCGCCAGCAGATTACAGACAAACACTGAAGCTTTCTTT. The V and J genes are TRBV10-2 and TRBJ1-1; D call uncertain. With 6 bases removed from V and 2 bases from J, the gap between germline ends came to 10 bases. Per the germline V gene, CDR1 is WSHSY and CDR2 is SAAADI. CDR3 length equals 13 residues.

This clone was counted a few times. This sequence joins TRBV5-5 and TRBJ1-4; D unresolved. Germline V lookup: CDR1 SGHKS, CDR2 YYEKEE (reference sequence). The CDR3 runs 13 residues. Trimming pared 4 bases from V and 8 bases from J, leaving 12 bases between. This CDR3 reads CASSTMSVEKLFF. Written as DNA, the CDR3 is TGTGCCAGCAGCACCATGAGCGTCGAAAAACTGTTTTTT.

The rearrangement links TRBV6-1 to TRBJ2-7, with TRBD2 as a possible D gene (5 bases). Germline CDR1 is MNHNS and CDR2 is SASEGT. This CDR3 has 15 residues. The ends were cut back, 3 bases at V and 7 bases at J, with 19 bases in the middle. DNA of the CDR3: TGTGCCAGCAGTGACCCGCCGGGATCGGGGAATGAGCAGTACGTC. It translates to CASSDPPGSGNEQYV.

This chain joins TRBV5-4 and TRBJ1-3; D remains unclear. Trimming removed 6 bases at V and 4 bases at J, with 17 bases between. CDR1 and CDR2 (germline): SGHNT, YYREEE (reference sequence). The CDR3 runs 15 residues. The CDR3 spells CASNPCLRPGNTIYF. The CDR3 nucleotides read TGTGCCAGCAACCCGTGCTTGAGGCCAGGAAACACCATATATTTT.

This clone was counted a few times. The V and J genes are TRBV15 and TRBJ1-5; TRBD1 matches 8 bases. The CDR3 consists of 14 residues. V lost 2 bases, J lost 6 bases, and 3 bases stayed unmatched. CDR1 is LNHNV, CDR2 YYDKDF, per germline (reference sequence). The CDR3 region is CATSRTGGGQPQHF. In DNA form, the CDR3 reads TGTGCCACCAGCAGAACAGGGGGAGGTCAGCCCCAGCATTTT.

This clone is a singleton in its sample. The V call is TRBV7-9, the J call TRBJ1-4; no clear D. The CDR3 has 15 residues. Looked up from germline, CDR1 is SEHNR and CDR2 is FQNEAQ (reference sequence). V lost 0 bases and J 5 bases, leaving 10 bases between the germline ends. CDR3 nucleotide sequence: TGTGCCAGCAGCTTAGCGCCAGGACTAAATGAAAAACTGTTTTTT. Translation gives CASSLAPGLNEKLFF.

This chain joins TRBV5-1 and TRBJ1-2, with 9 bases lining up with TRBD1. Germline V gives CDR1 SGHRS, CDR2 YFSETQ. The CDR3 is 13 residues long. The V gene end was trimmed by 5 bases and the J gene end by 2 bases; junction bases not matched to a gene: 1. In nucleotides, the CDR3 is TGCGCCAGCAGGGGGACAGGGAACTATGGCTACACCTTC. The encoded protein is CASRGTGNYGYTF.

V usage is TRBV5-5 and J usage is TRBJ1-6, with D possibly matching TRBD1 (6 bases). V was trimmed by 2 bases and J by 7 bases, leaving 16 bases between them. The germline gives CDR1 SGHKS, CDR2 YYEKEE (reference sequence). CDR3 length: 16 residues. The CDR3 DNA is TGTGCCAGCAGCTTTGGACATCAGGGGAAGAATTCACCCCTCCACTTT. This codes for CASSFGHQGKNSPLHF.

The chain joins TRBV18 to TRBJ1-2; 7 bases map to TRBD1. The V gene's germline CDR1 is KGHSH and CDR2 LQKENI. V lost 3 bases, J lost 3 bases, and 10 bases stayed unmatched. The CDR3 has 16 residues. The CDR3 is CASSPTGSRQDYGYTF. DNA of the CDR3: TGTGCCAGCTCACCGACAGGGTCCCGGCAAGACTATGGCTACACCTTC.

In DNA form, the CDR3 reads TGTGCCACCAGTGACCGAGGTCCGTTTTTT. Residues: CATSDRGPFF. The chain is built from TRBV24-1 and TRBJ1-4; D is unclear. From germline, CDR1 is KGHDR and CDR2 SFDVKD. V was clipped by 4 bases and J by 16 bases, with 9 bases between them. The CDR3 contains 10 residues.

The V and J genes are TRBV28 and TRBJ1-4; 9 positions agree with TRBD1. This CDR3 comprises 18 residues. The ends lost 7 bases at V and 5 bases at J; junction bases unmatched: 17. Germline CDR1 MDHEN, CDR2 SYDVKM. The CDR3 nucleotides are TGTGCCAGCACTCCCGCCGGGACAGGGCTCCCCGGGAATGAAAAACTGTTTTTT. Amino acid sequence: CASTPAGTGLPGNEKLFF. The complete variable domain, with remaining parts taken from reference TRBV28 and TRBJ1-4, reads DVKVTQSSRYLVKRTGEKVFLECVQDMDHENMFWYRQDPGLGLRLIYFSYDVKMKEKGDIPEGYSVSREKKERFSLILESASTNQTSMYLCASTPAGTGLPGNEKLFFGSGTQLSVL.

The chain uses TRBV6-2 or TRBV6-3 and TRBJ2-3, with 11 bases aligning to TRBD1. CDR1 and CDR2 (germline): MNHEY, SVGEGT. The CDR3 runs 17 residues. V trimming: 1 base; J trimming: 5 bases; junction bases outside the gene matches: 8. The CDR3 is CASSYFPGQGVGDTQYF. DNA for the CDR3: TGTGCCAGCAGTTACTTCCCGGGACAGGGGGTGGGAGATACGCAGTATTTT.

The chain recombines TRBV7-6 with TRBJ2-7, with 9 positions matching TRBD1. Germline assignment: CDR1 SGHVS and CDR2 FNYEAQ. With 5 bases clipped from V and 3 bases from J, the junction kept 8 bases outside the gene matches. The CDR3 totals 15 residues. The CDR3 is CASSAGTGSFYEQYV. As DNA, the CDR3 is TGTGCCAGCAGCGCAGGGACAGGGTCATTCTACGAGCAGTACGTC.

The CDR3 DNA reads TGTGCCACCAGCGAGACTAGCGCCTTCAATGAGCAGTTCTTC. It yields the protein CATSETSAFNEQFF. The chain recombines TRBV15 with TRBJ2-1, with 8 bases that match TRBD2. Germline V lookup: CDR1 LNHNV, CDR2 YYDKDF (reference sequence). V gave up 5 bases and J gave up 6 bases; unmatched junction bases: 6. The CDR3 length is 14 residues.

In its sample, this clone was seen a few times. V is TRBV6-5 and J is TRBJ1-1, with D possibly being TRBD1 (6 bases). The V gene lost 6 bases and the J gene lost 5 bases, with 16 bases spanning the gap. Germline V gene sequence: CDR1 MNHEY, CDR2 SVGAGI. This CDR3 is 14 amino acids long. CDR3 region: CASSAGARVTEAFF. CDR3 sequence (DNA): TGTGCCAGCAGCGCGGGGGCTCGAGTTACTGAAGCTTTCTTT.

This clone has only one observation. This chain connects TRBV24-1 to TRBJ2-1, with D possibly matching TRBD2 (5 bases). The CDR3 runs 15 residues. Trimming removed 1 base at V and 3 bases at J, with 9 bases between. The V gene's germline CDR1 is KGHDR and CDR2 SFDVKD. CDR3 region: CATSDLAVSYNEQFF. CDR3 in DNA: TGTGCCACCAGTGATTTAGCGGTAAGCTACAATGAGCAGTTCTTC.

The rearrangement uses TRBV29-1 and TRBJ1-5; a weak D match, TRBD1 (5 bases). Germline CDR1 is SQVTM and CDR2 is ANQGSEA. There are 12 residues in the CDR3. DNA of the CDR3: TGCAGTGTGGCAGGGCGCAATCAGCCCCAGCATTTT. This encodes CSVAGRNQPQHF.

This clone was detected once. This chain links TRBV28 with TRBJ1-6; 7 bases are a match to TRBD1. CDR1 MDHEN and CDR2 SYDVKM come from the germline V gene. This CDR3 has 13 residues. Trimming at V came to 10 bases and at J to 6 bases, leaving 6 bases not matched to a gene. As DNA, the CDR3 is TGTGCCATGTCGACAGGGATTAATTCACCCCTCCACTTT. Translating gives CAMSTGINSPLHF.

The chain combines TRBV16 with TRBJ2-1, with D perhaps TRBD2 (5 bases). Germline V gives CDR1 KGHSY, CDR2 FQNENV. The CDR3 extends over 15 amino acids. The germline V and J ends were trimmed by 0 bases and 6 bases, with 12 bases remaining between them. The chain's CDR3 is CASSQSAGRSNEQFF. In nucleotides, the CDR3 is TGTGCCAGCAGCCAATCGGCGGGCAGGTCCAATGAGCAGTTCTTC.

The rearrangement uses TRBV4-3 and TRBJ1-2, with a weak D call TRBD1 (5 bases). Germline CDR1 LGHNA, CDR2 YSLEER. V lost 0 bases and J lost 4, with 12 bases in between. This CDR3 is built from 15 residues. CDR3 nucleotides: TGCGCCAGCAGCCAAGATGGGTCAGGGCTCTATGGCTACACCTTC. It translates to CASSQDGSGLYGYTF.

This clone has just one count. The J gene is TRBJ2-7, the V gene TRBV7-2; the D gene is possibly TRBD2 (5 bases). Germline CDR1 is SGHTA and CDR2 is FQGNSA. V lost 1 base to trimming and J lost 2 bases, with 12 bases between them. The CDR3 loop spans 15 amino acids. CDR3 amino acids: CASSLGSGSPYEQYV. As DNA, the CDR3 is TGTGCCAGCAGCTTAGGTTCGGGGTCCCCCTACGAGCAGTACGTC.

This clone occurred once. For the CDR3, the DNA is TGTGCCAGCAGTCCGACAGGGTTGGGTGGCTACACCTTC. Encoded protein: CASSPTGLGGYTF. The chain links TRBV12-3 or TRBV12-4 to TRBJ1-2; TRBD1 matches at 7 bases. This CDR3 is 13 amino acids long. The trim removed 5 bases at V and 7 bases at J, leaving 7 bases unmatched.

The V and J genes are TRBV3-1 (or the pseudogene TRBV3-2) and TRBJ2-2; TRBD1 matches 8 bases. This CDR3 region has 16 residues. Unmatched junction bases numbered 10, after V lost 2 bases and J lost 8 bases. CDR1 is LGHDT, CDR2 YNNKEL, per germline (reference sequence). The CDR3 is CASSQRTGTTPGELFF. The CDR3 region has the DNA TGTGCCAGCAGCCAAAGGACAGGGACCACCCCAGGGGAGCTGTTTTTT.

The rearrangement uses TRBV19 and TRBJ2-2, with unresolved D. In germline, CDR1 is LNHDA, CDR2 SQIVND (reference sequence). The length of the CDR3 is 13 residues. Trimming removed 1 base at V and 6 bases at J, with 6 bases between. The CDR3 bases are TGTGCCAGTAGTATAGCGGCGGCCGGGGAGCTGTTTTTT. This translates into CASSIAAAGELFF.